This T cell receptor beta chain emerged from a study of blood T cells in healthy people across ages. For the study at large: T cells yielded about one barcoded beta molecule per two cells through template switching.

Looked up from germline, CDR1 is SGHVS and CDR2 is FQNEAQ. V gave up 1 base and J gave up 6 bases, with 11 bases separating them. CDR3 length equals 14 residues. A second about 7 to 11 cycle PCR used barcoded and J-beta primers. Each single sample gave us at least 2.5 million CDR3-containing paired-end reads. TCRdb used MiXCR to reprocess the 5' RACE reads, holding one entry per CDR3 protein. Of about 730,000 distinct CDR3 sequences in the sample, roughly two fifths were seen once. This clonotype came up once. The sequence was collected from a woman aged 55-69 years in good health. The sample taken for sequencing was blood. The rearrangement joins TRBV7-8 to TRBJ2-3, with D hard to call. The DNA for the CDR3 is TGTGCCAGCAGCTTAGTTAGTAGTGCGGATACGCAGTATTTT. Its translation: CASSLVSSADTQYF. The full variable domain, completed using reference TRBV7-8 and TRBJ2-3, is GAGVSQSPRYKVAKRGQDVALRCDPISGHVSLFWYQQALGQGPEFLTYFQNEAQLDKSGLPSDRFFAERPEGSVSTLKIQRTQQEDSAVYLCASSLVSSADTQYFGPGTRLTVL.